These 8 T cell receptor beta chains came from one sample sequenced in a study of metastatic and nonmetastatic thyroid tumors. TCRdb re-clonotyped the PCR reads through MiXCR. The data hold tens of thousands of clones, with 12% to 15% observed a single time. All patients were treatment-naive before thyroid surgery. The sample consisted of blood. The source of these receptors is a male donor with papillary thyroid cancer or a benign thyroid nodule (not recorded which). Some clones in this sample may be carry-over from other donors' samples.

This clone was found many times. This sequence joins TRBV2 and TRBJ2-2; D is unclear. Germline values: CDR1 SNHLY, CDR2 FYNNEI. Deletions cut 6 bases from V and 2 bases from J, with 16 bases between. CDR3 length: 16 residues. The CDR3 sequence is CASRVTARTNTGELFF. The CDR3 bases are TGTGCCAGCAGGGTTACCGCGAGAACCAACACCGGGGAGCTGTTTTTT.

The CDR3 is CSARGPVSRPYEQYF. CDR3 DNA: TGCAGTGCTAGAGGTCCGGTTAGCCGCCCCTACGAGCAGTACTTC. This chain joins TRBV20-1 and TRBJ2-7, with unresolved D. The germline V gene encodes CDR1 DFQATT and CDR2 SNEGSKA (reference sequence). The CDR3 sequence is 15 residues long. Trimming shortened V by 1 base and J by 2 bases, and 15 bases separated the two germline ends.

This clone was counted at least ten times. V gene TRBV19 combines with J gene TRBJ1-2, with a weak D call TRBD1 (6 bases). Trimming removed 6 bases at V and 3 bases at J, with 11 bases between. The CDR3 length is 13 residues. From germline, CDR1 is LNHDA and CDR2 SQIVND (reference sequence). CDR3 bases: TGTGCCAGTAGCAGGGGTTGGGACTATGGCTACACCTTC. Its translation is CASSRGWDYGYTF.

This clone was detected many times. The chain employs TRBV24-1 and TRBJ2-7; 10 bases fit TRBD1. J was trimmed by 3 bases and V by 3 bases; bases with no gene match: 7. The CDR3 length is 16 residues. CDR1 and CDR2 (germline): KGHDR, SFDVKD. CDR3 region: CATSDTGTGDFYEQYF. The CDR3 DNA is TGTGCCACCAGTGATACCGGGACAGGGGACTTCTACGAGCAGTACTTC.

The V gene is TRBV20-1, the J gene TRBJ1-2, with D unclear. This CDR3 has 12 amino acids. Germline loops: CDR1 DFQATT, CDR2 SNEGSKA (reference sequence). The V and J ends lost 6 bases and 4 bases respectively, with 12 bases between them. CDR3 sequence (DNA): TGCAGTGCCGAGACATTTCGCTATGGCTACACCTTC. Protein: CSAETFRYGYTF.

With regard to this clone: Other nucleotide sequences in the sample specify the same CDR3. The chain carries TRBV4-3 and TRBJ2-1; either TRBD1 or TRBD2 may supply D (6 bases each). Germline assignment: CDR1 LGHNA and CDR2 YSLEER. V was pared by 4 bases and J by 8 bases, with 15 bases between. The CDR3 length is 14 residues. CDR3 sequence reads: CASSPRQRGDEQFF. The CDR3 coding sequence is TGCGCCAGCAGCCCCCGCCAGAGGGGGGATGAGCAGTTCTTC.

This sequence joins TRBV5-1 and TRBJ2-1; D possibly corresponds to TRBD1 (6 bases). The length of the CDR3 is 13 residues. Germline lookup yields CDR1 SGHRS and CDR2 YFSETQ. Deletions cut 6 bases from V and 7 bases from J, with 14 bases between. The CDR3 sequence is CASMTGAQNEQFF. CDR3 sequence (DNA): TGCGCCAGCATGACAGGAGCACAGAATGAGCAGTTCTTC.

Judged by abundance, this clone is large (0.1 to 1%). The chain links TRBV20-1 to TRBJ1-2, with D possibly TRBD1 on 5 matching bases. The V end lost 4 bases, the J end lost 8 bases, and 20 bases lay between the germline ends. The CDR3 is made up of 14 amino acids. Germline V CDR1 and CDR2: DFQATT, SNEGSKA (reference sequence). The DNA for the CDR3 is TGCAGTGCTACCAAAGACAGTACCCCGGGGGGCTACACCTTC. Translation: CSATKDSTPGGYTF.